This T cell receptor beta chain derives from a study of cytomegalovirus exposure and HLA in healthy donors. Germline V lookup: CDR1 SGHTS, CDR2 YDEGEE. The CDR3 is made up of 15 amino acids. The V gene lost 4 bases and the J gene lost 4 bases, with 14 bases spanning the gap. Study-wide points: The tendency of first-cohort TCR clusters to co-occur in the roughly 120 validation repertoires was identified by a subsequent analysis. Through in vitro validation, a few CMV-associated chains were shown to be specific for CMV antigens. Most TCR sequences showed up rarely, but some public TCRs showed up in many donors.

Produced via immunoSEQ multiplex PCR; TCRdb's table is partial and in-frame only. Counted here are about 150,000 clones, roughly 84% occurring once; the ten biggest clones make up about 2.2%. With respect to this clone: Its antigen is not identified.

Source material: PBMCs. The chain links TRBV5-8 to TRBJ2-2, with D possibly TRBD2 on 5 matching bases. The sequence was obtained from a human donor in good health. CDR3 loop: CASSLGLRVTGELFF. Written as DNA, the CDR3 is TGTGCCAGCAGCCTCGGACTTCGGGTCACCGGGGAGCTGTTTTTT.